One sample yielded the 14 T cell receptor beta chains listed below, sequenced in a study of CDR3 diversity in severe acne. TCRdb fed the PCR reads into MiXCR, producing one record per CDR3 protein. The sample records about 90,000 distinct CDR3 sequences, 45% to 55% being singletons. The specimen was blood. The receptor set was obtained from a male donor in good health, serving as a control.

This clonotype has more than one count but fewer than ten. V gene TRBV4-1 combines with J gene TRBJ2-7; D is perhaps TRBD1 (5 bases). This CDR3 spans 14 amino acids. CDR1 is MGHRA and CDR2 is YSYEKL in the germline V gene. Trimming removed 3 bases from V and 7 bases from J, with 16 bases in between. The CDR3 region is CASSQSGQGVEQYF. CDR3 DNA sequence: TGCGCCAGCAGCCAGTCCGGGCAGGGTGTAGAGCAGTACTTC.

This rearrangement joins TRBV10-3 to TRBJ2-5; 8 nucleotides line up with TRBD2. V was pared by 10 bases and J by 2 bases, with 9 bases of the junction left unmatched. The CDR3 extends over 14 amino acids. Germline values: CDR1 ENHRY, CDR2 SYGVKD. In nucleotides, the CDR3 is TGTGCCAGCGGTCCCGGGAGGGTACAAGAGACCCAGTACTTC. Its translation: CASGPGRVQETQYF.

As regards this clonotype: A much larger clone differs from this one at a single base, so this may be a read error. The rearrangement uses TRBV10-2 and TRBJ2-7, with D maybe TRBD2 (6 bases). CDR1 is WSHSY and CDR2 is SAAADI in the germline V gene. CDR3 length: 14 amino acids. V lost 7 bases, J lost 0 bases, and 13 bases lay in between. In DNA, the CDR3 is TGCGCCAGCACCATTAGCGGAAGCTCCTACGAGCAGTACTTC. Its translation is CASTISGSSYEQYF.

With regard to this clonotype: No DNA is shown, since the ends of the CDR3 on it are uncertain; the CDR3 is the one TCRdb lists. This chain's CDR3 is CASSHPGYEQYFGPGNSPLHF. The chain joins TRBV6-5 to TRBJ1-6; the table's D gene call, TRBD1, was not cross checked with the DNA. Inclusive of both ends, the CDR3 amounts to 21 amino acids. Looked up from germline, CDR1 is MNHEY and CDR2 is SVGAGI.

This chain connects TRBV25-1 to TRBJ2-2; D tentatively reads TRBD1 or TRBD2 (5 bases each). The V end lost 5 bases, the J end lost 4 bases, and 11 bases lay between the germline ends. Germline CDR1 MGHDK, CDR2 SYGVNS. The CDR3 is 14 residues long. The CDR3 reads CASSRSGGTGELFF. CDR3 DNA: TGTGCCAGCAGTAGGTCTGGGGGCACCGGGGAGCTGTTTTTT.

This clonotype was detected only a few times. The CDR3 sequence: CASSLGPNYGYTF. In DNA form, the CDR3 reads TGTGCCAGCAGTTTAGGTCCTAACTATGGCTACACCTTC. The rearrangement uses TRBV28 and TRBJ1-2; D gene ambiguous. The V end lost 2 bases, the J end lost 0 bases, and 4 bases lay between the germline ends. Germline CDR1 reads MDHEN; CDR2 reads SYDVKM. The CDR3 runs 13 residues.

As concerns this clonotype: Because the CDR3's place on the DNA is in doubt, the DNA is left out and the CDR3 is given as listed by TCRdb. This chain joins TRBV12-3 or TRBV12-4 and TRBJ1-3; the D segment call TRBD1 is taken from the table without a DNA check. 17 amino acids form the CDR3, both terminal residues included. The CDR3: CASSTGRDAFFGNTIYF.

As concerns this clonotype: At one boundary the junction diverges from the germline segment, which might be a read error. This rearrangement joins TRBV10-3 to TRBJ2-3, with TRBD1 matching 8 bases. The germline gives CDR1 ENHRY, CDR2 SYGVKD. The CDR3 runs to 16 residues. In DNA form, the CDR3 reads TGCGCCATCGGACCTCGGACAGGACAGGGAGCAGATACGCAGTATTTT. Amino acids: CAIGPRTGQGADTQYF.

This sequence joins TRBV2 and TRBJ1-2; D unresolved. V was shortened by 7 bases and J by 8 bases, with 17 bases between the two germline ends. This CDR3 contains 13 residues. Germline assignment: CDR1 SNHLY and CDR2 FYNNEI. CDR3 sequence reads: CASNVAGTTGYTF. The CDR3 nucleotides are TGTGCCAGCAACGTAGCAGGCACTACGGGCTACACCTTC.

This chain uses TRBV2 with TRBJ1-3; 8 nucleotides agree with TRBD1. CDR1 is SNHLY, CDR2 FYNNEI, per germline. J was trimmed by 4 bases and V by 6 bases; bases with no gene match: 5. CDR3 length equals 14 residues. The CDR3 loop is CASRRTGGGNTIYF. The CDR3 coding sequence is TGTGCCAGCAGGCGCACAGGGGGAGGAAACACCATATATTTT. Drawing the rest from reference TRBV2 and TRBJ1-3, the complete variable domain is EPEVTQTPSHQVTQMGQEVILRCVPISNHLYFYWYRQILGQKVEFLVSFYNNEISEKSEIFDDQFSVERPDGSNFTLKIRSTKLEDSAMYFCASRRTGGGNTIYFGEGSWLTVV.

By share of the sample, this clonotype is medium-sized. The chain recombines TRBV7-3 with TRBJ2-1, with 9 bases lining up with TRBD1. In germline, CDR1 is SGHTA, CDR2 FQGTGA. This CDR3 comprises 13 residues. V lost 4 bases to trimming and J lost 6 bases; unmatched junction nucleotides: 1. DNA for the CDR3: TGTGCCAGCAGCTGGACAGGGGCCAATGAGCAGTTCTTC. It is translated as CASSWTGANEQFF.

The CDR3 here is CASSLEGEHQPQHF. DNA of the CDR3: TGTGCCAGCAGTTTAGAAGGGGAGCATCAGCCCCAGCATTTT. V is TRBV12-3 or TRBV12-4 and J is TRBJ1-5; the D gene is possibly TRBD1 (5 bases). The CDR3 is made up of 14 amino acids. The V and J ends lost 1 base and 5 bases respectively, with 9 bases between them.

The gene calls are TRBV30 and TRBJ1-1; weak D call: TRBD1 (5 bases). V lost 8 bases to trimming and J lost 4 bases, with 17 bases between them. In germline, CDR1 is GTSNPN, CDR2 SVGIG (reference sequence). CDR3 size: 13 residues. CDR3 in amino acids: CAGPGSLSTEAFF. Here the CDR3 DNA reads TGTGCCGGACCAGGGAGCCTGAGCACTGAAGCTTTCTTT. The full variable domain, rest sourced from reference TRBV30 and TRBJ1-1, is SQTIHQWPATLVQPVGSPLSLECTVEGTSNPNLYWYRQAAGRGLQLLFYSVGIGQISSEVPQNLSASRPQDRQFILSSKKLLLSDSGFYLCAGPGSLSTEAFFGQGTRLTVV.

This clonotype was recorded once. The V and J genes are TRBV2 and TRBJ2-7; 9 bases line up with TRBD1. This CDR3 is built from 19 residues. Germline V gene lookup returns CDR1 SNHLY and CDR2 FYNNEI. V shed 4 bases and J 0 bases; nucleotides not matched to a gene: 16. CDR3 sequence (DNA): TGTGCCAGCAGTGGAGCCGGGACAGGGAAGGATAGCATCTCCTACGAGCAGTACTTC. Protein sequence: CASSGAGTGKDSISYEQYF. The whole variable domain, remainder taken from reference TRBV2 and TRBJ2-7, is EPEVTQTPSHQVTQMGQEVILRCVPISNHLYFYWYRQILGQKVEFLVSFYNNEISEKSEIFDDQFSVERPDGSNFTLKIRSTKLEDSAMYFCASSGAGTGKDSISYEQYFGPGTRLTVT.